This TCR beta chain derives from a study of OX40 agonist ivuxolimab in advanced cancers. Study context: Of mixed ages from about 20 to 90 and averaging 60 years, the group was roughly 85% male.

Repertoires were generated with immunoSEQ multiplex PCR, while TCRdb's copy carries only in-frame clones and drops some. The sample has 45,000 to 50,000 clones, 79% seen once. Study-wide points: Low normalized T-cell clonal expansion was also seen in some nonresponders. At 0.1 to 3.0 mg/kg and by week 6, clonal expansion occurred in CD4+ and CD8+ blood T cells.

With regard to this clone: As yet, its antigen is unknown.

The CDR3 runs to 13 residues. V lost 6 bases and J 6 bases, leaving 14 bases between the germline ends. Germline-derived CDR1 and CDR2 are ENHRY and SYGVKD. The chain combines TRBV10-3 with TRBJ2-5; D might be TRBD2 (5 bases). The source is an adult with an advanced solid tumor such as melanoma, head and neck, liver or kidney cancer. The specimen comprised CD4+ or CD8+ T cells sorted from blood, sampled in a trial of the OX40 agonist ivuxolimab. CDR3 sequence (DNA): TGTGCCATCAGGGACTCCGAAGTGAAGACCCAGTACTTC. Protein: CAIRDSEVKTQYF.